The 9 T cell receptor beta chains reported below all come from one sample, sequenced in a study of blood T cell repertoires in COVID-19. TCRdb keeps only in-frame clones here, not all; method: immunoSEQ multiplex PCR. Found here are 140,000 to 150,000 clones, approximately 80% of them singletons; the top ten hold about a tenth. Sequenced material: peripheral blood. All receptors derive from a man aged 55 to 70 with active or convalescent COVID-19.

The CDR3 DNA reads TGTGCCAGCAGTTGGGCCAGCGGGAGAGCCGGGGAGCTGTTTTTT. Translating it yields CASSWASGRAGELFF. The V and J genes are TRBV27 and TRBJ2-2; 8 nucleotides agree with TRBD2. CDR3 size: 15 residues. V shed 4 bases and J 6 bases; nucleotides not matched to a gene: 7. Germline V CDR1 and CDR2: MNHEY, SMNVEV (reference sequence).

CDR3 protein: CASSSWTGYNEKLFF. The CDR3 DNA reads as TGTGCCAGTAGTTCCTGGACAGGGTATAATGAAAAACTGTTTTTT. The chain links TRBV19 to TRBJ1-4; TRBD1 matches at 8 bases. V lost 5 bases and J lost 4; bases outside the gene matches: 6. Germline lookup yields CDR1 LNHDA and CDR2 SQIVND (reference sequence). The CDR3 has 15 residues.

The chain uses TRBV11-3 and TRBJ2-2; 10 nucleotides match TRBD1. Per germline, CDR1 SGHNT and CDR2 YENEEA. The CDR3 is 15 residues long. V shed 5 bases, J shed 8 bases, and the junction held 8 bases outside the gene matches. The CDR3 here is CASSAPGQGIGELFF. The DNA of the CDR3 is TGTGCCAGCAGCGCCCCGGGACAGGGGATTGGGGAGCTGTTTTTT.

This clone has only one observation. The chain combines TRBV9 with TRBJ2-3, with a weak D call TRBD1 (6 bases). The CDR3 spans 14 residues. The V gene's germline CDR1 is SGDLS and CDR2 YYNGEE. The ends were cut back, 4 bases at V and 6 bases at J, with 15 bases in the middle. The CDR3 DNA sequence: TGTGCCAGCAGCTCAAGGGGGTCGGGGGATACGCAGTATTTT. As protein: CASSSRGSGDTQYF. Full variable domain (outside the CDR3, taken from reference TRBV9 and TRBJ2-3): DSGVTQTPKHLITATGQRVTLRCSPRSGDLSVYWYQQSLDQGLQFLIQYYNGEERAKGNILERFSAQQFPDLHSELNLSSLELGDSALYFCASSSRGSGDTQYFGPGTRLTVL.

The CDR3 DNA sequence: TGTGCCAGCAGGACAGGAACCCCCTATTACAATGAGCAGTTCTTC. Translation gives CASRTGTPYYNEQFF. V and J are TRBV27 and TRBJ2-1; tentatively, D is TRBD1 (6 bases). The CDR3 contains 15 residues. Per the germline V gene, CDR1 is MNHEY and CDR2 is SMNVEV (reference sequence). V was pared by 6 bases and J by 4 bases, with 16 bases between.

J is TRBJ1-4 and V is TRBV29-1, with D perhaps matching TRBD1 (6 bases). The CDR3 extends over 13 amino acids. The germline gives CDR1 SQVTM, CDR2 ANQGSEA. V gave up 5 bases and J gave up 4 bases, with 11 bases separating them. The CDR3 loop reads CSVKTGSNEKLFF. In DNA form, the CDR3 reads TGCAGCGTTAAGACAGGAAGTAATGAAAAACTGTTTTTT.

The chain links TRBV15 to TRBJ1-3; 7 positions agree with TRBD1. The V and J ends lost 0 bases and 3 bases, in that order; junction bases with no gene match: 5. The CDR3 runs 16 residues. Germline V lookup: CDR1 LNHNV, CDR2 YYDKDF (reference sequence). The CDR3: CATSRDSTGFGNTIYF. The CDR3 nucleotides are TGTGCCACCAGCAGAGATTCGACAGGGTTTGGAAACACCATATATTTT.

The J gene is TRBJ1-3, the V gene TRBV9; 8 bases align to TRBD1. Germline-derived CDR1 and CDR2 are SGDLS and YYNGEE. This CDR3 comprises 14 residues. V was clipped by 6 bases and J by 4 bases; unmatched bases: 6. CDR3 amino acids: CASTPTGVGNTIYF. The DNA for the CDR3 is TGTGCCAGCACCCCGACAGGGGTAGGAAACACCATATATTTT.

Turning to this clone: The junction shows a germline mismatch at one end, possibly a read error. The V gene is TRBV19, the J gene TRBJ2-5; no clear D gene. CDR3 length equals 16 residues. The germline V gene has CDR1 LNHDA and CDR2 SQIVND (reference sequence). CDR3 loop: CASSIYGTSSQATQYF. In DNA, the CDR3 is TGTGCCAGTAGTATTTATGGTACGTCCTCGCAAGCGACCCAGTACTTC.